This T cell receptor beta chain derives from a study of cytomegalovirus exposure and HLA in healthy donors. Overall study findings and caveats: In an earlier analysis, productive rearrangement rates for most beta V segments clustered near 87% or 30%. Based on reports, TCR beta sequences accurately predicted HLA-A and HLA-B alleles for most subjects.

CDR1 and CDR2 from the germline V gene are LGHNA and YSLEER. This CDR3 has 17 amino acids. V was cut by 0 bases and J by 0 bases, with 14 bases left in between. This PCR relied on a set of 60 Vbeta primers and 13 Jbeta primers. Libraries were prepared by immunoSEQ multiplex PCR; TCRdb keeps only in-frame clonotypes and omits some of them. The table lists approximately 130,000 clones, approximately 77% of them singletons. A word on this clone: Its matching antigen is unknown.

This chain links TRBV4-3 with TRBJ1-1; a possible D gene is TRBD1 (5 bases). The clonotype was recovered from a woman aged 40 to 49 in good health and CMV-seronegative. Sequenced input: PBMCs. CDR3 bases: TGCGCCAGCAGCCAAGAGGGGAGGCGGGGGATGAACACTGAAGCTTTCTTT. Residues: CASSQEGRRGMNTEAFF.